These T cell receptor beta chains were read from a single sample in a study of blood T cell repertoires in COVID-19. Produced via immunoSEQ multiplex PCR; TCRdb's table is partial and in-frame only. The repertoire holds around 270,000 clones, with approximately 89% as singletons. The sample consisted of PBMCs or T cells enriched from blood (not recorded which). The receptor source for this set is a woman in her 40s who had been exposed to COVID-19. The CDR3 runs from the conserved cysteine through the conserved F or W. A D gene is named only where the DNA matches it firmly. Rows give clone size only sometimes, using once, few, many, or a class for an expanded clone.

d_call j_call v_call clone_size cdr3_length cdr3_aa cdr3_nt
TRBD1 TRBJ2-3 TRBV12-5 . 16 CASGLGDRGVGDTQYF TGTGCTAGTGGTTTGGGTGACAGGGGAGTCGGAGATACGCAGTATTTT
. TRBJ2-7 TRBV6-4 . 13 CARPFGGYYEQYF TGTGCCAGGCCTTTTGGGGGGTACTACGAGCAGTACTTC
TRBD1 TRBJ2-3 TRBV11-2 . 16 CASSPTGTGGADTQYF TGTGCCAGCAGCCCCACCGGTACAGGGGGAGCAGATACGCAGTATTTT
. TRBJ1-1 TRBV5-4 . 14 CASSLVGFGNEAFF TGTGCCAGCAGCTTGGTGGGGTTCGGGAATGAAGCTTTCTTT
. TRBJ1-2 TRBV18 . 15 CASSNQGTRNYGYTF TGTGCCAGCTCAAATCAGGGTACGAGAAACTATGGCTACACCTTC
TRBD2 TRBJ2-1 TRBV4-1 . 17 CASGGTSGRASYNEQFF TGCGCCAGCGGCGGGACTAGCGGGAGGGCCTCCTACAATGAGCAGTTCTTC
TRBD1 TRBJ2-1 TRBV27 . 15 CASRKTGTGGDEQFF TGTGCCAGCAGGAAGACCGGGACAGGGGGCGATGAGCAGTTCTTC
. TRBJ1-2 TRBV5-1 many 12 CASSLGAGGYTF TGCGCCAGCAGCTTGGGGGCAGGAGGCTACACCTTC
. TRBJ2-7 TRBV29-1 . 11 CSGQGTYEQYF TGCAGCGGGCAGGGTACCTACGAGCAGTACTTC
TRBD1 TRBJ2-7 TRBV12-3/TRBV12-4 . 12 CASSQGEDEQYF TGTGCCAGCAGCCAGGGGGAAGACGAGCAGTACTTC
. TRBJ2-7 TRBV21-1 . 14 CASRGVAISYEQYF TGTGCCAGCCGGGGGGTAGCTATATCCTACGAGCAGTACTTC
. TRBJ1-2 TRBV6-1 . 14 CASSEVQTVYGYTF TGTGCCAGCAGTGAAGTTCAAACAGTCTATGGCTACACCTTC
. TRBJ2-7 TRBV5-4 . 13 CASSTKSSYEQYF TGTGCCAGCAGCACCAAGAGCTCCTACGAGCAGTACTTC
. TRBJ2-1 TRBV7-8 . 13 CASSLGQKGEQFF TGTGCCAGCAGCTTGGGACAAAAAGGAGAGCAGTTCTTC
. TRBJ2-5 TRBV7-2 . 13 CASSLGGLETQYF TGTGCCAGCAGCTTAGGGGGGCTGGAGACCCAGTACTTC
. TRBJ1-1 TRBV5-1 . 13 CASHGEILTEAFF TGCGCCAGCCACGGGGAGATTCTCACTGAAGCTTTCTTT
. TRBJ1-5 TRBV6-4 many 14 CASSNGETNQPQHF TGTGCCAGCAGTAACGGGGAAACCAATCAGCCCCAGCATTTT
. TRBJ2-5 TRBV18 . 15 CASSPGGGRAETQYF TGTGCCAGCTCACCTGGAGGGGGCAGGGCGGAGACCCAGTACTTC
TRBD2 TRBJ2-4 TRBV19 . 16 CASSYGTSGILNIQYF TGTGCCAGTAGTTACGGGACTAGCGGGATCTTAAACATTCAGTACTTC
. TRBJ2-2 TRBV27 . 14 CASSFTGGTGELFF TGTGCCAGCAGTTTTACAGGAGGGACCGGGGAGCTGTTTTTT
TRBD2 TRBJ2-5 TRBV30 . 14 CAWSVSGGGETQYF TGTGCCTGGAGTGTTAGCGGGGGAGGAGAGACCCAGTACTTC
. TRBJ1-5 TRBV19 once 15 CASSYGDDSNQPQHF TGTGCCAGTAGTTACGGGGATGATAGCAATCAGCCCCAGCATTTT
TRBD1 TRBJ1-2 TRBV14 . 15 CASSQKTGAIYGYTF TGTGCCAGCAGCCAAAAGACAGGGGCCATCTATGGCTACACCTTC
. TRBJ2-2 TRBV7-3 . 16 CASSLPTTANTGELFF TGTGCCAGCAGCCTCCCAACGACAGCGAACACCGGGGAGCTGTTTTTT
TRBD2 TRBJ2-5 TRBV30 . 14 CAWSPGGGQETQYF TGTGCCTGGAGCCCTGGGGGGGGCCAAGAGACCCAGTACTTC
TRBD1 TRBJ2-7 TRBV18 . 16 CASSPRGQGARHEQYF TGTGCCAGCTCACCACGAGGACAGGGGGCGCGCCACGAGCAGTACTTC
TRBD1 TRBJ2-5 TRBV7-3 . 17 CASSLTGPGTGDETQYF TGTGCCAGCAGCTTAACCGGTCCCGGGACAGGGGATGAGACCCAGTACTTC
TRBD1 TRBJ1-1 TRBV6-5 once 13 CASSLGQEGAPFF TGTGCCAGCAGTCTTGGACAGGAGGGCGCACCTTTCTTT
. TRBJ2-2 TRBV27 . 14 CATRSRVTGGELFF TGTGCCACCCGGAGCAGGGTGACGGGCGGGGAGCTGTTTTTT
TRBD2 TRBJ2-1 TRBV6-2/TRBV6-3 . 17 CASSLSIMGLDFNEQFF TGTGCCAGCAGTTTGAGCATTATGGGACTAGACTTCAATGAGCAGTTCTTC
. TRBJ2-3 TRBV19 . 17 CASSIAGRGSSTDTQYF TGTGCCAGTAGTATAGCTGGACGGGGATCTAGCACAGATACGCAGTATTTT
. TRBJ1-2 TRBV2 once 14 CASQRYRVNYGYTF TGTGCCAGCCAGAGGTACAGGGTAAACTATGGCTACACCTTC
TRBD2 TRBJ2-1 TRBV3-1/TRBV3-2 . 16 CASSQVTSGHYNEQFF TGTGCCAGCAGCCAAGTTACTAGCGGTCACTACAATGAGCAGTTCTTC
. TRBJ1-4 TRBV4-3 . 15 CASSQDGAGFEKLFF TGCGCCAGCAGCCAAGACGGGGCGGGGTTCGAAAAACTGTTTTTT
. TRBJ1-5 TRBV12-3/TRBV12-4 . 12 CASSWSDQPQHF TGTGCCAGCAGTTGGTCAGATCAGCCCCAGCATTTT
. TRBJ2-2 TRBV5-6 . 15 CASSFRGTFTGELFF TGTGCCAGCAGCTTTAGGGGGACCTTTACCGGGGAGCTGTTTTTT
TRBD1 TRBJ2-1 TRBV19 . 14 CASIRDSSYNEQFF TGTGCCAGCATAAGGGACAGCTCCTACAATGAGCAGTTCTTC
TRBD1 TRBJ2-1 TRBV6-2/TRBV6-3 . 12 CASSRGQGKQFF TGTGCCAGCAGTAGAGGACAGGGGAAGCAGTTCTTC
TRBD1 TRBJ1-1 TRBV30 . 14 CAWRGQGPPPSPFF TGTGCCTGGAGAGGACAGGGCCCTCCTCCTAGCCCTTTCTTT
. TRBJ1-6 TRBV6-2/TRBV6-3 . 15 CASSYSGHPNSPLHF TGTGCCAGCAGTTACTCTGGACACCCAAATTCACCCCTCCACTTT
TRBD1 TRBJ1-6 TRBV19 . 14 CASRTGTNNSPLHF TGTGCCAGCCGGACAGGAACCAATAATTCACCCCTCCACTTT
. TRBJ1-4 TRBV2 . 16 CASRDVTRTEVEKLFF TGTGCCAGCAGGGATGTTACGAGGACAGAGGTTGAAAAACTGTTTTTT
. TRBJ2-5 TRBV7-2 . 14 CASSYPTSSETQYF TGTGCCAGCAGCTACCCGACTAGTTCAGAGACCCAGTACTTC
. TRBJ1-6 TRBV5-1 . 14 CASSIDSVNSPLHF TGCGCCAGCAGCATAGACAGTGTTAATTCACCCCTCCACTTT
. TRBJ1-5 TRBV28 . 12 CASVTTNQPQHF TGTGCCAGCGTCACGACTAATCAGCCCCAGCATTTT
. TRBJ1-4 TRBV6-5 . 14 CASSYSNRRGKLFF TGTGCCAGCAGTTACTCGAACAGGAGGGGAAAACTGTTTTTT
. TRBJ1-1 TRBV11-3 . 16 CASSLDLTLRDTEAFF TGTGCCAGCAGCTTAGACCTGACACTGAGGGACACTGAAGCTTTCTTT
. TRBJ2-1 TRBV9 . 15 CASSVRGLGDNEQFF TGTGCCAGCAGCGTTCGCGGACTCGGCGACAATGAGCAGTTCTTC
TRBD2 TRBJ2-1 TRBV7-9 . 15 CASSSRLAAYNEQFF TGTGCCAGCAGCTCGAGACTAGCGGCCTACAATGAGCAGTTCTTC
. TRBJ1-5 TRBV4-3 . 13 CASSQDEGQPQHF TGCGCCAGCAGCCAAGACGAGGGTCAGCCCCAGCATTTT
TRBD1 TRBJ1-2 TRBV19 once 14 CASSRSDRARGYTF TGTGCCAGTAGTAGGAGCGACAGGGCTAGGGGCTACACCTTC
. TRBJ1-4 TRBV28 . 15 CASSQIERTNEKLFF TGTGCCAGCAGTCAGATAGAGCGAACTAATGAAAAACTGTTTTTT
TRBD1 TRBJ1-2 TRBV5-1 . 14 CASSGITGGDGYTF TGCGCCAGCAGCGGGATCACAGGGGGAGATGGCTACACCTTC